This T cell receptor (beta chain) is from a study of T cell responses to AZD1222 COVID-19 vaccine. Points on this clone: As yet, its antigen is unknown.

This CDR3 has 11 residues. Looked up from germline, CDR1 is SQVTM and CDR2 is ANQGSEA. Trimming at V came to 8 bases and at J to 8 bases, leaving 6 bases not matched to a gene. Notes on the study in general: Sampling captured repertoires only after the peak T cell response. There were mostly white British donors and more females than males, and clonal diversity was possibly underestimated.

Method: immunoSEQ multiplex PCR; TCRdb's copy keeps in-frame clones and lacks some. The table has roughly 150,000 clones, around 91% seen once. The sequence was obtained from an adult who received the AZD1222 COVID-19 vaccine. The rearrangement links TRBV29-1 to TRBJ1-2; 9 positions agree with TRBD1. The sequences come from peripheral blood, collected 28 days after the second AZD1222 dose. This CDR3 reads CSTRTGEGYTF. CDR3 bases: TGCAGCACTCGGACAGGGGAGGGCTACACCTTC. Supplemented by reference TRBV29-1 and TRBJ1-2, the full variable domain reads SAVISQKPSRDICQRGTSLTIQCQVDSQVTMMFWYRQQPGQSLTLIATANQGSEATYESGFVIDKFPISRPNLTFSTLTVSNMSPEDSSIYLCSTRTGEGYTFGSGTRLTVV.